Listed here are 5 T cell receptor beta chains from one sample, sequenced in a study of CD8+CD57+ T cells in acquired aplastic anemia. Genomic DNA acted as the template from which TCR beta VDJ combination and CDR3 sequence profiling were carried out. TCRdb re-analysed the reads in MiXCR, keeping a single row per CDR3 protein. The table records tens of thousands of distinct CDR3 sequences, 55% to 75% of them present only once. Individuals selected for sequencing had exhibited CD8+CD57+ cell expansion on flow cytometry. Source material: sorted CD4+, CD8+, or CD8+CD57+ T cells (not recorded which) from PBMCs. The receptors derive from a human donor with aplastic anemia.

The chain couples TRBV19 to TRBJ2-1; 7 bases fit TRBD1. V was clipped by 5 bases and J by 0 bases; unmatched bases: 1. This CDR3 has 14 residues. Per the germline V gene, CDR1 is LNHDA and CDR2 is SQIVND (reference sequence). Here the CDR3 DNA reads TGTGCCAGTAGTCGGACAGGCTCCTACAATGAGCAGTTCTTC. It specifies CASSRTGSYNEQFF. Based on the CDR3 plus reference TRBV19 and TRBJ2-1, the full variable domain is DGGITQSPKYLFRKEGQNVTLSCEQNLNHDAMYWYRQDPGQGLRLIYYSQIVNDFQKGDIAEGYSVSREKKESFPLTVTSAQKNPTAFYLCASSRTGSYNEQFFGPGTRLTVL.

V and J are TRBV20-1 and TRBJ1-5, with D unresolved. The CDR3 extends over 12 amino acids. Germline V lookup: CDR1 DFQATT, CDR2 SNEGSKA (reference sequence). Trimming stripped 1 base from V and 1 base from J, with 2 bases between. The CDR3 spells CSARGSNQPQHF. The CDR3 bases are TGCAGTGCTAGAGGAAGCAATCAGCCCCAGCATTTT.

The chain couples TRBV7-9 to TRBJ2-7, with TRBD2 identical over 7 bases. CDR1 and CDR2 from the germline V gene are SEHNR and FQNEAQ (reference sequence). The CDR3 length is 14 residues. Losses at the gene ends were 2 bases for V and 2 bases for J; bases not matched to a gene: 3. CDR3 loop: CASSLIGGTYEQYF. CDR3 in DNA: TGTGCCAGCAGCTTAATCGGGGGGACCTACGAGCAGTACTTC.

In nucleotides, the CDR3 is TGCAGTGCTAGGGACGACTCCTACGAGCAGTACTTC. The encoded protein is CSARDDSYEQYF. The J gene is TRBJ2-7, the V gene TRBV20-1, with D uncertain. Trimming shortened V by 3 bases and J by 0 bases, and 6 bases separated the two germline ends. Germline-derived CDR1 and CDR2 are DFQATT and SNEGSKA (reference sequence). There are 12 residues in the CDR3.

This clonotype has more than one count but fewer than ten. V usage is TRBV5-1 and J usage is TRBJ2-5; 9 nucleotides line up with TRBD1. CDR3 length: 16 residues. The germline V gene has CDR1 SGHRS and CDR2 YFSETQ. The V and J ends lost 2 bases and 2 bases, in that order; junction bases with no gene match: 7. DNA of the CDR3: TGCGCCAGCAGCTTAAGGACAGGGGAGATGCAAGAGACCCAGTACTTC. Translated: CASSLRTGEMQETQYF.